The TCR beta chain described here comes from a study of shared clonotypes between healthy human individuals (dated by TCRdb to about 2020). Some background on the complete study: The cohort included a few men and two women between 18 and 49 years of age. Per donor, three plates each were used for CD4 naive and CD4 memory, two for CD8 naive, and one for CD8 memory. Blood TCR repertoires of about five healthy adults were deeply sequenced to estimate repertoire size and the extent of clonotype sharing between individuals. Libraries were prepared and TCR repertoires were sequenced by different laboratories using diverse techniques, in order to increase sequencing depth and limit assay-specific biases. Each donor's leukapheresis produced roughly between roughly 0.85 and 9 billion PBMCs.

Taken from cysteine to phenylalanine, the CDR3 has 14 residues. Kept here is only the CDR3 DNA, which spans 42 bases and is read in frame from base 1. CDR1 and CDR2 (SGHNT, YYREEE) derive from the germline V gene (reference sequence). The junction shows trimming of 4 bases on V and 3 bases on J, plus 11 bases between the germline ends. On the study overall, not on this receptor specifically: Based on pairwise subsampling, the degree of clonotype sharing among donors was expected to be affected by sequencing depth. Sampling was restricted to blood, and TCR repertoires in tissues likely differ from the TCR repertoires found in blood. Incomplete sequencing was indicated by rarefaction of sorted-subset datasets, despite the large sequencing depth. The small number of donors limited the genetic and exposure-history diversity represented. About 5% of naive CD4, 3% to 4% of naive CD8, around 2.3% of memory CD4, and about 0.4% of memory CD8 clonotypes were shared across a few donors. Higher generation probabilities were observed for clonotypes shared by all four sorted-subset donors than for non-shared clonotypes. Naive subsets generally had larger estimated clonotype richness than memory subsets.

CD8 naive samples were CD45RO-negative cells positively selected for CCR7, giving a CD45RA+CCR7+ population that excluded TemRA cells. Healthy HIV-negative adults with no recently reported acute infections or vaccinations were included as donors. Only Caucasian adults living in Nashville, Tennessee, USA were represented among the donors. After blood collection by leukapheresis, PBMCs were isolated using Ficoll-Histopaque density gradient centrifugation and then cryopreserved in the vapor phase of liquid nitrogen. Analytical flow cytometry was used to check the purity and quantity of each magnetically sorted T cell population. From each sorted fraction, genomic DNA was isolated and quantified by UV absorbance on a Nanodrop 2000c. Using the deep immunoSEQ assay, TCR CDR3 regions were amplified from genomic DNA by multiplex PCR. Extracted genomic DNA from each cell subset was distributed evenly across all wells of several immunoSEQ 96-well plates, and each plate was treated as a replicate. Each replicate PCR for sorted subsets received around 0.2 ug genomic DNA, equal to roughly 30,000 T cell genomes. Purified libraries were measured with a Qubit 3.0 fluorometer, size-checked on a Bioanalyzer 2100, and measured again with the KAPA Library Quantification kit. Every immunoSEQ 96-well plate was sequenced on a separate single-read 150-cycle Illumina NextSeq 550 flow cell. Regarding the original processing steps: Because the immunoSEQ output included only junctional sequences and no quality scores, the filtering could not be the same as the filtering used for full-length reads. To assign V/J genes and CDR3, sequences were annotated using PyIR, a Python wrapper for IgBLAST v1.9, with IMGT germline references. Reads with weak V/J assignments (E-value above 1e-6), missing CDR3, stop codons, out-of-frame junctions, or ambiguous translated residues were removed. A V3J clonotype was defined by an identical inferred V gene, J gene, and CDR3 amino acid sequence. Percentage overlap between repertoires was computed as shared unique clonotypes divided by the size of the smaller repertoire. RTK rarefaction, the Chao1 estimator, and Recon v2.1 estimates of unobserved clonotypes were used to assess repertoire richness. Generation probabilities for all TCRbeta clonotypes obtained by the gDNA method from a few donors were computed using OLGA. TCRdb took over this immuneACCESS table, retaining in-frame rearrangements with V and J assigned. Such tables are incomplete; in checked studies, under half of the missing clones stem from an unresolved V gene, and the remainder is unexplained. D and trimming were read from the DNA, whereas the V and J calls and clone size are those reported in that table. The table for this sample lists hundreds of thousands of clones; 90% to 97% of them were counted only once. The ten largest clones capture more than 0.085% of the sample.

A word on this clone: Its antigen remains unidentified. The input lacks base qualities; no much larger clone sits a single base away.

Recombination connected TRBV5-4 to TRBJ2-1; the D call could be TRBD1 or TRBD2, with each sharing 5 bases. This TCR was sampled from a woman in her twenties or thirties in good health. Source material: naive CD8+ T cells sorted from blood. This specimen's cell subset or site label, interpreted: CD45RA+CCR7+. The DNA is as follows: TGTGCCAGCAGCAGGGACGGGGACTACAATGAGCAGTTCTTC. Translation gives CASSRDGDYNEQFF.